This T cell receptor beta chain was sequenced in a study of cytomegalovirus exposure and HLA in healthy donors (TCRdb year 2017). Background on the whole study: A later analysis indicated that the roughly 120 validation repertoires were generated on the platform also employed for the approximately 670 repertoires of the first cohort. Besides the first cohort of roughly 640 subjects, a separate validation cohort made up of 120 different subjects was used. The aim of the study was to test whether cataloging public T cell receptors could identify signatures of past pathogen exposure. High-throughput TCR immunosequencing, statistical association of individual TCRs with disease status, and machine learning were combined to predict cytomegalovirus infection status.

The donors were included in the validation cohort of some 120 subjects, a group kept apart from the roughly 700-subject first cohort. V lost 6 bases and J lost 4 bases; the stretch between them is 13 bases long. CDR1 is given as ENHRY and CDR2 as SYGVKD, both from the germline V gene. Measured from the cysteine to the phenylalanine, the CDR3 is 13 residues long. Only the CDR3 DNA stays, 39 bases, in frame from base 1. Concerning this clone itself: Its cognate antigen has yet to be identified. Qualities for individual bases were not recorded, and no much larger clone is one base off.

The paper as a whole reports these results and caveats: Most TCR sequences were seen in very few donors, while some public TCRs were found in many individuals. The classifier was reported to diagnose cytomegalovirus status with high specificity and sensitivity in both the original cohort and the validation cohort. The study gave a list of some 150 TCR beta chains associated with cytomegalovirus. The authors suggested that the approach could potentially be generalized to other disease states and immunological phenotypes. A later analysis found that TCRs clustered in the first cohort also tended to co-occur in the roughly 120 validation repertoires, with 94% of cluster scores above 0. All 120 or so repertoires were used to score co-occurrence in the validation cohort in a later analysis, because that analysis had no HLA typing for the cohort. In vitro tests confirmed that three of the cytomegalovirus-associated TCR beta chains recognize cytomegalovirus antigens.

Libraries were made using the immunoSEQ multiplex PCR assay. Per the authors' processing: A statistical classification framework was developed to diagnose cytomegalovirus status using the catalog of TCR beta chain sequences. The table comes from immuneACCESS by way of TCRdb, which keeps in-frame sequences with V and J called. Part of the clones is missing from these tables; in studies checked, under half for an unresolved V gene and the rest for unknown reasons. The V and J calls and clone size are taken from that table; D and trimming were inferred from the DNA. The sample records 150,000 to 200,000 clones, approximately 86% of which are singletons. Jointly, the top ten make up 2.7% of the sample.

Sequenced sample: PBMCs. The clonotype was recovered from a man in his late teens or twenties in good health and CMV-seropositive. The chain was built from TRBV10-3 and TRBJ2-7; the D gene is possibly TRBD1, with 6 bases matching. CDR3 reads: CAISRQGKYEQYF. The nucleotide sequence reads TGTGCCATCAGCCGGCAGGGGAAGTACGAGCAGTACTTC.